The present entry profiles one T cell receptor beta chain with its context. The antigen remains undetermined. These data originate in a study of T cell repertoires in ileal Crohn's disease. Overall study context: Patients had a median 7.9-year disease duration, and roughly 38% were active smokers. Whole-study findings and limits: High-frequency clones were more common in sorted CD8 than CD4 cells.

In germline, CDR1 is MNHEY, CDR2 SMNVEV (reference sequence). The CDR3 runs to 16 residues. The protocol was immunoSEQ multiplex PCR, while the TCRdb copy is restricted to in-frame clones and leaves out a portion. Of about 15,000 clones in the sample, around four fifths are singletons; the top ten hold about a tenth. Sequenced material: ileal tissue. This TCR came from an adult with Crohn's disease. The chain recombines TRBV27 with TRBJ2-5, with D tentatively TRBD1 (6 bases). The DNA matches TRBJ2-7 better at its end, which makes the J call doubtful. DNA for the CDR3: TGTGCCAGCAGTTTAAGCAGGGGTGGAGTCTCCTACGAGCAGTACTTC. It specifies CASSLSRGGVSYEQYF.